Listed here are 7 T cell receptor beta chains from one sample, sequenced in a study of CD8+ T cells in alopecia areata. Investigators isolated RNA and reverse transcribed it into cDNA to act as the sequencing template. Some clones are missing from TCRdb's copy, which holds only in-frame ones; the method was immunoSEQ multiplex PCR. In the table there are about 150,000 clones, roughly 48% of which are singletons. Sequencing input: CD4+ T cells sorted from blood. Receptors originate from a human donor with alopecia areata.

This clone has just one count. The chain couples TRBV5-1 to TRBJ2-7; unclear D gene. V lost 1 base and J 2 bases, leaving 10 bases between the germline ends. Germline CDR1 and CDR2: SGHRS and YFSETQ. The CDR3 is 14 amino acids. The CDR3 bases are TGCGCCAGCAGCTTGTGGGCCTCCCCCTACGAGCAGTACTTC. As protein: CASSLWASPYEQYF.

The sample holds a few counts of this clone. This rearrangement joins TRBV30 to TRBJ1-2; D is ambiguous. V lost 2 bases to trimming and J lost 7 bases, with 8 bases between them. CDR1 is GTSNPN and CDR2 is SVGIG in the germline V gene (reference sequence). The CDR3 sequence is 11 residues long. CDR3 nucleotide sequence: TGTGCCTGGAGTCGTCTCGGTGGCTACACCTTC. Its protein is CAWSRLGGYTF.

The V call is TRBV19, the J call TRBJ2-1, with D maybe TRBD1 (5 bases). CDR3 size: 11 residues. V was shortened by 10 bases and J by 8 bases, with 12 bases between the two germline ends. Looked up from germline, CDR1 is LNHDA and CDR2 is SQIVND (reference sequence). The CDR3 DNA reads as TGTGCCACCTCTAGGGGCGATGAGCAGTTCTTC. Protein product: CATSRGDEQFF.

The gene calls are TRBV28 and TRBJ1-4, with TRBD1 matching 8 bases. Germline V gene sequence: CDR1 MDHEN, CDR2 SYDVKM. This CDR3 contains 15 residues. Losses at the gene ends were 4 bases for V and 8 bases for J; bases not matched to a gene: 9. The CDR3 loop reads CASSSSGTGWEKLFF. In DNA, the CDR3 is TGTGCCAGCAGTTCATCCGGGACAGGTTGGGAAAAACTGTTTTTT.

CDR3 region: CASSLEAPREQYF. CDR3 bases: TGTGCCAGCAGTTTAGAGGCCCCACGCGAGCAGTACTTC. V gene TRBV28 combines with J gene TRBJ2-7; D is ambiguous. This CDR3 spans 13 amino acids. Germline CDR1 and CDR2: MDHEN and SYDVKM. Trimming pared 2 bases from V and 6 bases from J, leaving 11 bases between.

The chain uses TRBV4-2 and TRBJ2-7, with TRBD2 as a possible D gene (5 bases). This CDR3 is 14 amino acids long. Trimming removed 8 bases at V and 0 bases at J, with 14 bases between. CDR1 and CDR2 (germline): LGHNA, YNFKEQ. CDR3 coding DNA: TGTGCCAGCCGTTCGGAGGCGGACTCCTACGAGCAGTACTTC. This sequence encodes CASRSEADSYEQYF.

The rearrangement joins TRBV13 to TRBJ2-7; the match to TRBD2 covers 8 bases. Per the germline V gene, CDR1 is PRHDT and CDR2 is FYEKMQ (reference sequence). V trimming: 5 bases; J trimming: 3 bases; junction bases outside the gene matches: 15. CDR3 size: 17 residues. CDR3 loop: CASSPRSGLAGNYEQYF. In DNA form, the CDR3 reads TGTGCCAGCAGCCCGCGATCCGGGTTAGCGGGAAACTACGAGCAGTACTTC.